Detailed here is one T cell receptor beta chain. Antigen unknown. The sample belongs to a study of blood T cells in healthy people across ages. Study-wide results and caveats: It was found that TCR beta diversity correlated strongly with the percentage of naive T cells.

A J-beta primer mix and a sample-barcoded 5' primer were used in a second PCR of roughly 6 to 12 cycles. Every cDNA molecule carried a tag from a template-switch adaptor bearing 12 random nucleotides. Each CDR3 protein is one row after TCRdb ran MiXCR on the 5' RACE reads. The table records 1,100,000 or so distinct CDR3 sequences, more than 40% of them present only once. The V and J ends lost 3 bases and 6 bases respectively, with 12 bases between them. CDR1 is KGHSH and CDR2 is LQKENI in the germline V gene. This CDR3 has 14 residues. Every donor gave 9 to 10 milliliters of peripheral blood. This TCR derives from a woman aged 55 to 70 in good health. Sequencing input: blood. The genes are TRBV18 and TRBJ2-1, with D perhaps matching TRBD1 (6 bases). Here the CDR3 reads CASSPGAGANEQFF. CDR3 DNA: TGTGCCAGCTCACCGGGGGCAGGGGCCAATGAGCAGTTCTTC. Drawing the rest from reference TRBV18 and TRBJ2-1, the complete variable domain is NAGVMQNPRHLVRRRGQEARLRCSPMKGHSHVYWYRQLPEEGLKFMVYLQKENIIDESGMPKERFSAEFPKEGPSILRIQQVVRGDSAAYFCASSPGAGANEQFFGPGTRLTVL.